One and the same sample provided the 12 T cell receptor beta chains below, sequenced in a study of CD8+ T cells in alopecia areata. Stated treatment: oral pan-JAK inhibitor, 5-10 mg twice daily. Following RNA extraction, reverse transcription yielded cDNA that acted as the sequencing template. Data came from immunoSEQ multiplex PCR; TCRdb stores just in-frame clones and leaves some out. This table holds around 100,000 clones, just under 60% found once. Sequences were derived from CD8+ T cells sorted from blood, sampled at approximately week 60, from a patient treated with tofacitinib. Every receptor here comes from a human donor with alopecia areata.

The rearrangement uses TRBV2 and TRBJ2-5, with D perhaps TRBD2 (5 bases). CDR1 is SNHLY and CDR2 is FYNNEI in the germline V gene. V was clipped by 6 bases and J by 2 bases, with 7 bases between them. CDR3 length: 12 residues. CDR3 bases: TGTGCCAGCAGCCCGGGGCAAGAGACCCAGTACTTC. Protein sequence: CASSPGQETQYF.

The J gene is TRBJ2-7, the V gene TRBV5-1; D unresolved. Trimming pared 0 bases from V and 2 bases from J, leaving 12 bases between. Germline V gene data show CDR1 as SGHRS and CDR2 as YFSETQ. This CDR3 has 15 amino acids. CDR3 loop: CASSLGLPIAYEQYF. CDR3 DNA: TGCGCCAGCAGCTTGGGACTCCCAATCGCCTACGAGCAGTACTTC.

The J gene is TRBJ2-2, the V gene TRBV7-9; D is ambiguous. Germline V gene data show CDR1 as SEHNR and CDR2 as FQNEAQ (reference sequence). The CDR3 sequence is 14 residues long. V shed 3 bases and J shed 6 bases, with 11 bases lying between them. For the CDR3, the DNA is TGTGCCAGCAGCTTTCGCAGAATCCCCGGGGAGCTGTTTTTT. Amino acids: CASSFRRIPGELFF.

Concerning this clone: Other DNA sequences in the same sample also yield this CDR3. This chain uses TRBV6-5 with TRBJ2-7, with D hard to call. Trimming removed 6 bases at V and 4 bases at J, with 10 bases between. The germline gives CDR1 MNHEY, CDR2 SVGAGI. This CDR3 contains 12 residues. The CDR3 coding sequence is TGTGCCAGCAGCCCGGGCGCGTACGAGCAGTACTTC. Translating gives CASSPGAYEQYF.

The chain links TRBV13 to TRBJ2-3, with D unclear. The CDR3 has 13 residues. Trimming removed 0 bases from V and 4 bases from J, with 5 bases in between. Germline V CDR1 and CDR2: PRHDT, FYEKMQ (reference sequence). This chain's CDR3 is CASSLGRADTQYF. The CDR3 nucleotides read TGTGCCAGCAGCTTAGGACGGGCAGATACGCAGTATTTT.

The chain combines TRBV7-9 with TRBJ2-1; 7 bases agree with TRBD1. Per the germline V gene, CDR1 is SEHNR and CDR2 is FQNEAQ (reference sequence). The trim removed 5 bases at V and 12 bases at J, leaving 7 bases unmatched. This CDR3 contains 12 residues. The CDR3 sequence: CASSHSGDRQFF. In DNA form, the CDR3 reads TGTGCCAGCAGCCATAGTGGGGACAGGCAGTTCTTC.

The chain recombines TRBV6-1 with TRBJ1-1, with D hard to call. The CDR3 is 14 residues long. Looked up from germline, CDR1 is MNHNS and CDR2 is SASEGT. Trimming left V 7 bases short and J 3 bases short, with 15 bases between. The CDR3 DNA reads TGTGCCAGCATTATCCACGGGTGGGACACTGAAGCTTTCTTT. Residues: CASIIHGWDTEAFF.

This clone was detected once. V and J are TRBV27 and TRBJ2-7; 8 bases fit TRBD1. From germline, CDR1 is MNHEY and CDR2 SMNVEV (reference sequence). This CDR3 spans 14 amino acids. Trimming took 2 bases from V and 5 from J; bases not matched to a gene: 5. Written as DNA, the CDR3 is TGTGCCAGCAGTTTAGGACAGGGTACCAACGAGCAGTACTTC. This codes for CASSLGQGTNEQYF.

The chain recombines TRBV5-6 with TRBJ1-5, with no clear D. This CDR3 comprises 15 residues. Germline V gives CDR1 SGHDT, CDR2 YYEEEE. V lost 4 bases to trimming and J lost 6 bases, with 17 bases between them. CDR3 amino acids: CASSLGSGEGQPQHF. CDR3 bases: TGTGCCAGCAGCCTGGGATCCGGGGAGGGTCAGCCCCAGCATTTT.

This clone was seen more than once but under ten times. The chain recombines TRBV29-1 with TRBJ2-5; D perhaps matches TRBD1 (6 bases). Trimming pared 4 bases from V and 1 base from J, leaving 7 bases between. This CDR3 is 12 amino acids long. CDR1 and CDR2 (germline): SQVTM, ANQGSEA. The CDR3 sequence is CSVGTAQETQYF. Here the CDR3 DNA reads TGCAGCGTTGGGACAGCCCAAGAGACCCAGTACTTC.

This clone was seen only once. DNA of the CDR3: TGTGCCAGCAGCGGTAGTATCGGCGAGCAGTACTTC. This encodes CASSGSIGEQYF. The V and J genes are TRBV9 and TRBJ2-7; D uncertain. Looked up from germline, CDR1 is SGDLS and CDR2 is YYNGEE. This CDR3 region has 12 residues. Trimming removed 3 bases from V and 6 bases from J, with 10 bases in between.

The V gene is TRBV2, the J gene TRBJ2-3; 7 positions agree with TRBD1. The CDR3 contains 13 residues. Germline CDR1 SNHLY, CDR2 FYNNEI. V shed 8 bases and J 2 bases; nucleotides not matched to a gene: 4. The CDR3 coding sequence is TGTGCCAGCCGGGACAGCGACACAGATACGCAGTATTTT. Translating gives CASRDSDTDTQYF.